This TCR beta chain was captured in a study of blood T cell repertoires in COVID-19. Study as a whole: Both acute and convalescent COVID-19 samples were obtained from the United States, Italy and Spain. T cells, B-cell-depleted T cells, or PBMCs provided the cDNA or gDNA that served as material.

Trimming at V came to 0 bases and at J to 5 bases, leaving 3 bases not matched to a gene. Germline V gene sequence: CDR1 GTSNPN, CDR2 SVGIG (reference sequence). The CDR3 spans 13 residues. The assay was immunoSEQ multiplex PCR, and TCRdb's table has in-frame clones only and misses some. The sample includes around 270,000 clones, about 85% of them seen just once. Sequencing was carried out using peripheral blood. The chain has TRBV30 and TRBJ1-2, with 7 positions matching TRBD1. The TCR was taken from a human donor with COVID-19, enrolled during active disease. The donor label of this sample is uncertain. The CDR3: CAWSVSGGYGYTF. The CDR3 nucleotides read TGTGCCTGGAGTGTCTCAGGGGGATATGGCTACACCTTC.